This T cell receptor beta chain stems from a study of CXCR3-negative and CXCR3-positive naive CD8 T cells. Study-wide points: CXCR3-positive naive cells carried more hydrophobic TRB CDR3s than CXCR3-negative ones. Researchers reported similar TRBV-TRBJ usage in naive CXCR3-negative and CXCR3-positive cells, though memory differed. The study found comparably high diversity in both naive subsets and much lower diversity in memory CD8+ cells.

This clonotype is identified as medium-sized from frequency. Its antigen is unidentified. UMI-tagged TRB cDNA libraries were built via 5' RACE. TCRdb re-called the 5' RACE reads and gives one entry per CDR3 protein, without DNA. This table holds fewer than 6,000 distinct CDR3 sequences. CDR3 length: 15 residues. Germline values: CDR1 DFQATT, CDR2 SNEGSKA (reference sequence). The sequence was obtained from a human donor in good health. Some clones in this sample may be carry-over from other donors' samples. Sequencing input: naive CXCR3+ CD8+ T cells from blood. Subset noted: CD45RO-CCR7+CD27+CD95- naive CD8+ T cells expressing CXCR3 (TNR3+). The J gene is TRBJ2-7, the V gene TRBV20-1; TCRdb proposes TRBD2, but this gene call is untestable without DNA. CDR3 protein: CSARGGTSENYEQYF.